Below are 32 T cell receptor beta chains sequenced from a single sample in a study of T cell changes during pregnancy in multiple sclerosis. Libraries were prepared by immunoSEQ multiplex PCR; TCRdb keeps only in-frame clonotypes and omits some of them. The sample holds about 75,000 clones, 85% to 95% seen once. The sample was CD4+ T cells from peripheral blood mononuclear cells, taken after pregnancy. These receptors all come from a female donor with multiple sclerosis, enrolled in a pregnancy study.

This sequence joins TRBV6-6 and TRBJ2-3; D ambiguous. This CDR3 region has 15 residues. Germline V lookup: CDR1 MNHNY, CDR2 SVGAGI (reference sequence). Trimming cost V 0 bases and J 0 bases, with 7 bases left between them. In DNA, the CDR3 is TGTGCCAGCAGTTACTCCCACTTCAGCACAGATACGCAGTATTTT. It codes for CASSYSHFSTDTQYF.

This chain links TRBV5-4 with TRBJ2-1, with a weak D call TRBD2 (5 bases). Trimming cost V 4 bases and J 0 bases, with 14 bases left between them. Germline V gene data show CDR1 as SGHNT and CDR2 as YYREEE (reference sequence). The CDR3 contains 16 residues. CDR3 loop: CASSLGSPSSYNEQFF. The CDR3 nucleotides are TGTGCCAGCAGCCTTGGGAGTCCCAGCTCCTACAATGAGCAGTTCTTC.

The chain links TRBV27 to TRBJ2-6; the D is unclear. Trimming stripped 0 bases from V and 4 bases from J, with 10 bases between. This CDR3 is 16 amino acids long. Germline V gene lookup returns CDR1 MNHEY and CDR2 SMNVEV (reference sequence). The CDR3 sequence: CASSLSRRGGANVLTF. CDR3 nucleotides: TGTGCCAGCAGTTTATCTAGACGAGGAGGGGCCAACGTCCTGACTTTC.

This chain connects TRBV28 to TRBJ2-1; D perhaps matches TRBD1 (6 bases). The CDR3 extends over 13 amino acids. Per germline, CDR1 MDHEN and CDR2 SYDVKM. Trimming removed 8 bases from V and 3 bases from J, with 11 bases in between. CDR3 DNA: TGTGCCAGCCAAACAGGGAGCTACAATGAGCAGTTCTTC. Its protein is CASQTGSYNEQFF. The entire variable domain, with the rest obtained from reference TRBV28 and TRBJ2-1, is as follows: DVKVTQSSRYLVKRTGEKVFLECVQDMDHENMFWYRQDPGLGLRLIYFSYDVKMKEKGDIPEGYSVSREKKERFSLILESASTNQTSMYLCASQTGSYNEQFFGPGTRLTVL.

V and J are TRBV5-1 and TRBJ2-3, with D possibly matching TRBD1 (6 bases). The ends were cut back, 0 bases at V and 3 bases at J, with 11 bases in the middle. The CDR3 runs to 15 residues. Germline V lookup: CDR1 SGHRS, CDR2 YFSETQ. CDR3 protein: CASSLDLTGTDTQYF. The DNA for the CDR3 is TGCGCCAGCAGCTTGGACTTAACAGGGACAGATACGCAGTATTTT.

This clone has only one observation. V is TRBV10-3 and J is TRBJ2-1, with a possible D match to TRBD2 (6 bases). V was trimmed by 8 bases and J by 3 bases, leaving 8 bases between them. The CDR3 is 12 residues long. Per the germline V gene, CDR1 is ENHRY and CDR2 is SYGVKD. The CDR3 sequence: CAISSDYNEQFF. The CDR3, as DNA: TGTGCCATCTCTAGCGACTACAATGAGCAGTTCTTC.

The rearrangement links TRBV28 to TRBJ2-7, with D possibly being TRBD2 (6 bases). CDR1 and CDR2 (germline): MDHEN, SYDVKM. CDR3 length equals 15 residues. V was trimmed by 6 bases and J by 0 bases, leaving 15 bases between them. CDR3 residues: CASSPAGFDSYEQYF. In DNA form, the CDR3 reads TGTGCCAGCAGCCCGGCGGGGTTTGACTCCTACGAGCAGTACTTC.

The chain couples TRBV7-2 to TRBJ1-2; tentatively, D is TRBD1 (5 bases). The V end was cut by 0 bases, the J end by 0 bases, with 20 bases between. CDR1 SGHTA and CDR2 FQGNSA come from the germline V gene. The CDR3 has 19 amino acids. The CDR3 region has the DNA TGTGCCAGCAGCTTAGCACACCAGGGATCCGGTATAGCTAACTATGGCTACACCTTC. Translated: CASSLAHQGSGIANYGYTF.

CDR3 protein: CASSPSRLAETQYF. CDR3 sequence (DNA): TGTGCCAGCAGTCCCTCGAGGCTAGCGGAGACCCAGTACTTC. This chain links TRBV7-2 with TRBJ2-5; TRBD2 is a possible D gene (6 bases). V was pared by 6 bases and J by 5 bases, with 16 bases between. CDR3 length: 14 amino acids. Germline V gene data show CDR1 as SGHTA and CDR2 as FQGNSA. The full variable domain, rest sourced from reference TRBV7-2 and TRBJ2-5, is GAGVSQSPSNKVTEKGKDVELRCDPISGHTALYWYRQSLGQGLEFLIYFQGNSAPDKSGLPSDRFSAERTGGSVSTLTIQRTQQEDSAVYLCASSPSRLAETQYFGPGTRLLVL.

The V call is TRBV9, the J call TRBJ2-3; D may be TRBD2 (5 bases). The CDR3 runs 12 residues. CDR1 is SGDLS and CDR2 is YYNGEE in the germline V gene. Trimming removed 7 bases at V and 3 bases at J, with 9 bases between. The CDR3 bases are TGTGCCAGCGGAGGTGTTACAGATACGCAGTATTTT. Translating gives CASGGVTDTQYF.

CDR3 residues: CASSLGQLAGVYNEQFF. The CDR3 DNA sequence: TGCGCCAGCAGCTTGGGCCAACTAGCGGGAGTATATAATGAGCAGTTCTTC. The chain couples TRBV5-1 to TRBJ2-1, with 11 bases matching TRBD2. After removal of 0 bases from V and 7 bases from J, the junction contained 9 bases not matched to a gene. The germline V gene encodes CDR1 SGHRS and CDR2 YFSETQ. The CDR3 is made up of 17 amino acids.

V and J are TRBV19 and TRBJ2-1; 8 bases align to TRBD2. Germline CDR1 and CDR2: LNHDA and SQIVND (reference sequence). V lost 7 bases, J lost 7 bases, and 15 bases stayed unmatched. This CDR3 has 16 amino acids. The CDR3: CASKEISRTSPNEQFF. The CDR3 DNA sequence: TGTGCCAGTAAGGAAATCAGCCGGACTAGCCCTAATGAGCAGTTCTTC.

The chain uses TRBV6-4 and TRBJ2-3; D ambiguous. V was cut by 0 bases and J by 2 bases, with 9 bases left in between. The germline V gene has CDR1 MRHNA and CDR2 SNTAGT. The CDR3 covers 15 residues. CDR3 sequence: CASSDSPLSTDTQYF. In nucleotides, the CDR3 is TGTGCCAGCAGTGACTCTCCGTTATCCACAGATACGCAGTATTTT.

The chain is built from TRBV29-1 and TRBJ2-7, with a weak D call TRBD1 (5 bases). Germline-derived CDR1 and CDR2 are SQVTM and ANQGSEA. V was cut by 1 base and J by 2 bases, with 12 bases left in between. This CDR3 contains 14 residues. As DNA, the CDR3 is TGCAGCGTTGAAGCAGGGATGGGTACCTACGAGCAGTACTTC. Translating gives CSVEAGMGTYEQYF.

The chain has TRBV30 and TRBJ1-5; a weak D match, TRBD1 (5 bases). Trimming took 1 base from V and 6 from J, leaving 16 bases between them. The CDR3 contains 15 residues. The germline CDR1 and CDR2 sequences are GTSNPN and SVGIG (reference sequence). CDR3 residues: CAWSEEGTISQPQHF. The CDR3 DNA sequence: TGTGCCTGGAGTGAGGAGGGGACCATCAGTCAGCCCCAGCATTTT. Combining the CDR3 with reference TRBV30 and TRBJ1-5 gives the whole variable domain SQTIHQWPATLVQPVGSPLSLECTVEGTSNPNLYWYRQAAGRGLQLLFYSVGIGQISSEVPQNLSASRPQDRQFILSSKKLLLSDSGFYLCAWSEEGTISQPQHFGDGTRLSIL.

The J gene is TRBJ2-4, the V gene TRBV27; no clear D. Trimming took 5 bases from V and 7 from J, leaving 6 bases between them. CDR1 is MNHEY, CDR2 SMNVEV, per germline (reference sequence). CDR3 size: 11 residues. As DNA, the CDR3 is TGTGCCAGCAGTCCCTTTAACATTCAGTACTTC. Translated, it gives CASSPFNIQYF.

This rearrangement joins TRBV16 to TRBJ2-7; no clear D. Per the germline V gene, CDR1 is KGHSY and CDR2 is FQNENV. The V and J ends lost 0 bases and 9 bases respectively, with 15 bases between them. The CDR3 runs 14 residues. The CDR3 reads CASSQSAGQDAQYF. In DNA, the CDR3 is TGTGCCAGCAGCCAATCGGCAGGCCAAGACGCGCAGTACTTC. The entire variable domain, with the rest obtained from reference TRBV16 and TRBJ2-7, is as follows: GEEVAQTPKHLVRGEGQKAKLYCAPIKGHSYVFWYQQVLKNEFKFLISFQNENVFDETGMPKERFSAKCLPNSPCSLEIQATKLEDSAVYFCASSQSAGQDAQYFGPGTRLTVT.

The J gene is TRBJ2-1, the V gene TRBV7-2; 9 bases agree with TRBD2. Germline V gene lookup returns CDR1 SGHTA and CDR2 FQGNSA. V shed 2 bases, J shed 2 bases, and the junction held 10 bases outside the gene matches. This CDR3 has 18 residues. CDR3 DNA sequence: TGTGCCAGCAGCTTAAGCACTACTGGCGGGAGGGCCTACAATGAGCAGTTCTTC. Encoded protein: CASSLSTTGGRAYNEQFF.

The chain has TRBV6-5 and TRBJ1-5, with D maybe TRBD1 (6 bases). This CDR3 has 14 amino acids. Germline lookup yields CDR1 MNHEY and CDR2 SVGAGI. V was shortened by 6 bases and J by 5 bases, with 14 bases between the two germline ends. The CDR3, as DNA: TGTGCCAGCAGCGAAAGACAGGACTATCAGCCCCAGCATTTT. As protein: CASSERQDYQPQHF.

This clone has a single count. The rearrangement links TRBV7-3 to TRBJ2-1, with 10 bases lining up with TRBD1. Germline loops: CDR1 SGHTA, CDR2 FQGTGA. The trim removed 2 bases at V and 5 bases at J, leaving 3 bases unmatched. The CDR3 contains 15 residues. The CDR3 sequence is CASSLFGTGDNEQFF. In DNA, the CDR3 is TGTGCCAGCAGCTTATTCGGGACAGGGGACAATGAGCAGTTCTTC.

This CDR3 is CASGKGVNTGELFF. The CDR3 DNA follows: TGTGCCAGCGGGAAAGGGGTGAACACCGGGGAGCTGTTTTTT. The chain employs TRBV27 and TRBJ2-2, with D possibly matching TRBD1 (5 bases). This CDR3 comprises 14 residues. V was clipped by 8 bases and J by 1 base, with 11 bases between them. CDR1 is MNHEY and CDR2 is SMNVEV in the germline V gene (reference sequence).

The chain combines TRBV9 with TRBJ2-5; TRBD1 is a possible D gene (5 bases). The CDR3 consists of 14 residues. Germline V lookup: CDR1 SGDLS, CDR2 YYNGEE. Trimming left V 0 bases short and J 4 bases short, with 10 bases between. The DNA for the CDR3 is TGTGCCAGCAGCGTAGGGTCAGGGCGAGAGACCCAGTACTTC. It is translated as CASSVGSGRETQYF.

The V call is TRBV15, the J call TRBJ2-1; 15 bases align to TRBD2. In germline, CDR1 is LNHNV, CDR2 YYDKDF (reference sequence). The CDR3 covers 21 residues. With 5 bases clipped from V and 7 bases from J, the junction kept 21 bases outside the gene matches. CDR3 sequence (DNA): TGTGCCACCAGCCCATCGAGAGGGACAGGGGGGACTAGCGGGAGGAGAAATGAGCAGTTCTTC. Its translation: CATSPSRGTGGTSGRRNEQFF.

This rearrangement joins TRBV10-3 to TRBJ2-3; 7 nucleotides align to TRBD2. CDR3 length: 13 residues. V shed 8 bases, J shed 4 bases, and the junction held 6 bases outside the gene matches. CDR1 and CDR2 from the germline V gene are ENHRY and SYGVKD. The CDR3 nucleotides read TGTGCCATCCGCGGACTAGACTCAGATACGCAGTATTTT. Amino acids: CAIRGLDSDTQYF.

The V gene is TRBV5-6, the J gene TRBJ1-5; 7 bases map to TRBD1. Germline CDR1 reads SGHDT; CDR2 reads YYEEEE. This CDR3 region has 16 residues. The V and J ends lost 4 bases and 2 bases, in that order; junction bases with no gene match: 9. The CDR3 DNA is TGTGCCAGCAGCATAAACAGGGGAGCACGCAATCAGCCCCAGCATTTT. Protein sequence: CASSINRGARNQPQHF.

This clone is a singleton in its sample. The rearrangement uses TRBV6-5 and TRBJ2-1; 10 bases line up with TRBD2. Germline V CDR1 and CDR2: MNHEY, SVGAGI. The CDR3 sequence is 16 residues long. V trimming: 2 bases; J trimming: 15 bases; junction bases outside the gene matches: 16. In nucleotides, the CDR3 is TGTGCCAGCAGTTACGCACCGGGACTAGCGAATTCCGGGGTGTTCTTC. Protein sequence: CASSYAPGLANSGVFF.

This chain connects TRBV27 to TRBJ2-4; possible D gene TRBD2, 5 bases. Trimming took 5 bases from V and 0 from J, leaving 17 bases between them. This CDR3 spans 17 amino acids. Per germline, CDR1 MNHEY and CDR2 SMNVEV (reference sequence). This CDR3 reads CASSIGLAEIAKNIQYF. The CDR3 nucleotides are TGTGCCAGCAGTATTGGACTGGCGGAAATAGCCAAAAACATTCAGTACTTC.

The chain is built from TRBV7-2 and TRBJ2-7, with D possibly TRBD2 on 6 matching bases. Trimming shortened V by 0 bases and J by 4 bases, and 19 bases separated the two germline ends. Looked up from germline, CDR1 is SGHTA and CDR2 is FQGNSA. This CDR3 is 17 amino acids long. The CDR3 region is CASSLARGAGGVYEQYF. The CDR3 DNA is TGTGCCAGCAGCTTAGCGAGAGGAGCTGGAGGGGTATACGAGCAGTACTTC.

This clone was observed a single time. The chain combines TRBV2 with TRBJ2-7; 7 bases line up with TRBD1. Germline loops: CDR1 SNHLY, CDR2 FYNNEI. J lost 2 bases, V lost 6 bases, and 7 bases had no gene match. There are 14 residues in the CDR3. The CDR3: CASRQGSYTYEQYF. The CDR3 bases are TGTGCCAGCAGACAGGGGTCGTACACCTACGAGCAGTACTTC. The full variable domain, completed using reference TRBV2 and TRBJ2-7, is EPEVTQTPSHQVTQMGQEVILRCVPISNHLYFYWYRQILGQKVEFLVSFYNNEISEKSEIFDDQFSVERPDGSNFTLKIRSTKLEDSAMYFCASRQGSYTYEQYFGPGTRLTVT.

CDR3 sequence reads: CAWRGQPQPTAFF. The CDR3 DNA reads TGTGCCTGGAGGGGCCAACCTCAGCCGACAGCTTTCTTT. The gene calls are TRBV30 and TRBJ1-1; D call uncertain. Trimming removed 3 bases from V and 10 bases from J, with 18 bases in between. The length of the CDR3 is 13 residues. Germline values: CDR1 GTSNPN, CDR2 SVGIG (reference sequence).

The rearrangement joins TRBV7-2 to TRBJ2-7; 9 bases map to TRBD2. V lost 2 bases and J lost 2; bases outside the gene matches: 7. Germline lookup yields CDR1 SGHTA and CDR2 FQGNSA. This CDR3 has 16 amino acids. The CDR3 nucleotides read TGTGCCAGCAGCTTAAGGGCGGCGGGAGGGCCCTACGAGCAGTACTTC. This sequence encodes CASSLRAAGGPYEQYF.

The V call is TRBV6-5, the J call TRBJ1-5, with D perhaps matching TRBD1 (5 bases). Looked up from germline, CDR1 is MNHEY and CDR2 is SVGAGI. The CDR3 length is 13 residues. Trimming removed 5 bases from V and 4 bases from J, with 9 bases in between. The CDR3 sequence: CASSGTPNQPQHF. In nucleotides, the CDR3 is TGTGCCAGCAGTGGGACTCCGAATCAGCCCCAGCATTTT.